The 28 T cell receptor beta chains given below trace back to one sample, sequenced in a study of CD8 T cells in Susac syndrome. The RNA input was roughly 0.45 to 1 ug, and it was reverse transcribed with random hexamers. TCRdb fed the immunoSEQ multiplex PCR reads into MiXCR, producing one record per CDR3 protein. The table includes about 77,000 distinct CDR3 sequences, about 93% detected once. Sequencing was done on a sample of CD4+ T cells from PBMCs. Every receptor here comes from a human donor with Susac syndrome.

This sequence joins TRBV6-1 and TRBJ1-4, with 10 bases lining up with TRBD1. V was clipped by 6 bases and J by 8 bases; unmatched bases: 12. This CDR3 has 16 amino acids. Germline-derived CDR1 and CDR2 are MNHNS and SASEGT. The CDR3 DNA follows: TGTGCCAGCAGGCCCAGCGCGGGACAGGGGATGGAAAAACTGTTTTTT. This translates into CASRPSAGQGMEKLFF.

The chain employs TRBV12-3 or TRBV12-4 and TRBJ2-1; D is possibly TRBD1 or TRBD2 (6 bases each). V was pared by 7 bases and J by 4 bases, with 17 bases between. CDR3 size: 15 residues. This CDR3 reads CASTIRSGAYNEQFF. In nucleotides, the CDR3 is TGTGCCAGCACCATACGATCGGGGGCTTACAATGAGCAGTTCTTC.

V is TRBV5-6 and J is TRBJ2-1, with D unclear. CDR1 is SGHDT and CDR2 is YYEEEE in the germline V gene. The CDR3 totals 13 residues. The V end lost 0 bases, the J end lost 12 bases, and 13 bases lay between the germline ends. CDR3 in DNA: TGTGCCAGCAGCTTGGAGGCCGACATTCGGCAGTTCTTC. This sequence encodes CASSLEADIRQFF.

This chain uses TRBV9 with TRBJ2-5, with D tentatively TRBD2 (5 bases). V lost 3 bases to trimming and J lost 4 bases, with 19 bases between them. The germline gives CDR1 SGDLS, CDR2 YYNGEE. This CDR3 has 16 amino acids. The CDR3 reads CASSASAEGVAETQYF. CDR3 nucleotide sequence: TGTGCCAGCAGCGCCAGTGCTGAGGGCGTGGCAGAGACCCAGTACTTC.

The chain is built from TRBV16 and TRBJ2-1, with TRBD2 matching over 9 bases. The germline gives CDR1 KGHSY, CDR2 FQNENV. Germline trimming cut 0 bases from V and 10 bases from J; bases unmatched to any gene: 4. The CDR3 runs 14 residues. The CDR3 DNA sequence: TGTGCCAGCAGCCAATCTAGACTAGCGGCCGAGCAGTTCTTC. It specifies CASSQSRLAAEQFF.

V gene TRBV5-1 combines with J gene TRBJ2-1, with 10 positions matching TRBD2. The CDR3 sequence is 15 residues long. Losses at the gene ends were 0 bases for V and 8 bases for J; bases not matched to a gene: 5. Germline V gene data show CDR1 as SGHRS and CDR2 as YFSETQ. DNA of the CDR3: TGCGCCAGCAGCTTGGCAGCGGGGGGGCCCTATGAGCAGTTCTTC. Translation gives CASSLAAGGPYEQFF.

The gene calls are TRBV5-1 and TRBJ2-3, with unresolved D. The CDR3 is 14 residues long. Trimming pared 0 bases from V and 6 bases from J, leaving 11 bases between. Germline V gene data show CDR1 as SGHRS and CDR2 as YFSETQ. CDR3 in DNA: TGCGCCAGCAGCTTGGTAAAGGGTGGGGATACGCAGTATTTT. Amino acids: CASSLVKGGDTQYF.

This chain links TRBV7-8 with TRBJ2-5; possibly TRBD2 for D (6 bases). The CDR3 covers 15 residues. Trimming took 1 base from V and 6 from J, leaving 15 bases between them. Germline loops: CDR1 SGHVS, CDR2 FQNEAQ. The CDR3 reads CASSLGRDVGKTQYF. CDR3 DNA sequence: TGTGCCAGCAGCTTAGGGAGGGATGTCGGGAAGACCCAGTACTTC.

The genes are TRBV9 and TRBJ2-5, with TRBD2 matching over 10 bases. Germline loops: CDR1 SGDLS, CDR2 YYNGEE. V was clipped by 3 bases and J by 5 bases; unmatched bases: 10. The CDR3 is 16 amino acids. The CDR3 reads CASSAALAGAGETQYF. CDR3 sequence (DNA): TGTGCCAGCAGCGCGGCTCTAGCGGGGGCCGGGGAGACCCAGTACTTC.

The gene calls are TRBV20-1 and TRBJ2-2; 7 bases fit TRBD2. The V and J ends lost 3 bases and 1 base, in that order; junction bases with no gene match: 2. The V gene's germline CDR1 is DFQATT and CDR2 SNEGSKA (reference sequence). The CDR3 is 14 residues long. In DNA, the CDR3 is TGCAGTGCTAGGGTAGCGGGGAACACCGGGGAGCTGTTTTTT. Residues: CSARVAGNTGELFF.

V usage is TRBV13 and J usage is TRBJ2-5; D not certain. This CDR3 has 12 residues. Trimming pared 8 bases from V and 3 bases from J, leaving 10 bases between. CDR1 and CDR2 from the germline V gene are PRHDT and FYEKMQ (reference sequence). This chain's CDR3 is CASGLSEETQYF. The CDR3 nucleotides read TGTGCCAGCGGTCTTTCTGAAGAGACCCAGTACTTC.

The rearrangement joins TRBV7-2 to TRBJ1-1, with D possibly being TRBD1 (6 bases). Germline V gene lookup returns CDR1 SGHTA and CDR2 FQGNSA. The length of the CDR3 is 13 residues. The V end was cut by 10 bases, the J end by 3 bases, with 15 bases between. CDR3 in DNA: TGTGCCACGAGGTCGCAGGGGTACACTGAAGCTTTCTTT. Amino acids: CATRSQGYTEAFF.

Written as DNA, the CDR3 is TGCAGTGCTCTGACGAGAAATCAGCCCCAGCATTTT. Translated, it gives CSALTRNQPQHF. V gene TRBV20-1 combines with J gene TRBJ1-5; D remains ambiguous. CDR3 length: 12 amino acids. Trimming left V 5 bases short and J 4 bases short, with 9 bases between. Per germline, CDR1 DFQATT and CDR2 SNEGSKA (reference sequence).

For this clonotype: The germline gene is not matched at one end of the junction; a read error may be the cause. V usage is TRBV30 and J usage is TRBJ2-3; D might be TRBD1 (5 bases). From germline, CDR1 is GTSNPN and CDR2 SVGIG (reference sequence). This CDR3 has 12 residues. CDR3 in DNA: TGTGTTGTAGGTGGGAACACAGGTACGCAGTATTTT. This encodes CVVGGNTGTQYF. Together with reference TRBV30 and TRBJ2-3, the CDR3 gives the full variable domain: SQTIHQWPATLVQPVGSPLSLECTVEGTSNPNLYWYRQAAGRGLQLLFYSVGIGQISSEVPQNLSASRPQDRQFILSSKKLLLSDSGFYLCVVGGNTGTQYFGPGTRLTVL.

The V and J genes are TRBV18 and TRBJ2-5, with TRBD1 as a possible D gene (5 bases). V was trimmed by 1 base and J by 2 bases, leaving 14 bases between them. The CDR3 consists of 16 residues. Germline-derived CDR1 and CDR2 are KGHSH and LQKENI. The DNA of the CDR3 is TGTGCCAGCTCACCACTCCAGACAGACACGCAAGAGACCCAGTACTTC. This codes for CASSPLQTDTQETQYF.

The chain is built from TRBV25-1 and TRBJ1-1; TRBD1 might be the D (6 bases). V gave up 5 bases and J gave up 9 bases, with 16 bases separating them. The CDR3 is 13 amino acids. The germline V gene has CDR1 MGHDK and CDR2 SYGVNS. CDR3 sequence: CASSLQGEWKAFF. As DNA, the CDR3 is TGTGCCAGCAGTCTACAGGGCGAGTGGAAAGCTTTCTTT.

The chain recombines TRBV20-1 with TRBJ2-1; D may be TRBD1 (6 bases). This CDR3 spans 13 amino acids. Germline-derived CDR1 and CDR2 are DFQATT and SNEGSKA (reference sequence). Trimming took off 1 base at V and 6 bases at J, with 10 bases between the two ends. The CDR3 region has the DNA TGCAGTGCTAGAGTTGGGGGCCTCAATGAGCAGTTCTTC. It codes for CSARVGGLNEQFF.

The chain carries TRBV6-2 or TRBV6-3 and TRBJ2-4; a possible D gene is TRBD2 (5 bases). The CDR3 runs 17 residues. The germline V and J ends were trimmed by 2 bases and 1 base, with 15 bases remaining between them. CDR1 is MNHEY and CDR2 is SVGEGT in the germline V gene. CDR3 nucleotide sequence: TGTGCCAGCAGTTACGGCCCCGGGCGCGGGGCCAAAAACATTCAGTACTTC. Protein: CASSYGPGRGAKNIQYF.

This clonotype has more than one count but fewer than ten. CDR3 loop: CASSDRPNTEAFF. CDR3 bases: TGTGCCAGCAGTGATCGACCCAACACTGAAGCTTTCTTT. The chain is built from TRBV25-1 and TRBJ1-1; D gene ambiguous. From germline, CDR1 is MGHDK and CDR2 SYGVNS. Trimming left V 3 bases short and J 2 bases short, with 7 bases between. The CDR3 runs 13 residues.

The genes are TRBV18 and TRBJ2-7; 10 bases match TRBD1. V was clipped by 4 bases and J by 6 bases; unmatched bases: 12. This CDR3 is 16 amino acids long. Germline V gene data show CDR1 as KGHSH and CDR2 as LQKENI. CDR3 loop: CASSQESGTGVSEQYF. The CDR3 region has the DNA TGTGCCAGCTCACAGGAGTCCGGGACAGGGGTCTCCGAGCAGTACTTC.

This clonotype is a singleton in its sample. The CDR3 region is CASSPRGPGTSGGETQYF. CDR3 bases: TGTGCCAGCAGCCCACGAGGCCCTGGGACTAGCGGGGGAGAGACCCAGTACTTC. V is TRBV9 and J is TRBJ2-5, with 14 nucleotides matching TRBD2. There are 18 residues in the CDR3. J was trimmed by 4 bases and V by 4 bases; bases with no gene match: 12. The V gene's germline CDR1 is SGDLS and CDR2 YYNGEE.

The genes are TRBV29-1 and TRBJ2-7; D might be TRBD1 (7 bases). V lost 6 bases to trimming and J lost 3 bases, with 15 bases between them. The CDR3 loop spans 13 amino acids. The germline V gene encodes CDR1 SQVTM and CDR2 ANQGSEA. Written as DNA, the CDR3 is TGCAGCGTCGCGGGACAGTACCTCTACGAGCAGTACTTC. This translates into CSVAGQYLYEQYF.

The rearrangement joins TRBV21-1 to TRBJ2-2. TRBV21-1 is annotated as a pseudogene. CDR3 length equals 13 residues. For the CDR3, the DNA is TGTGCCAGCGGGCTCGCGAACACCGGGGAGCTGTTTTTT. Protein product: CASGLANTGELFF.

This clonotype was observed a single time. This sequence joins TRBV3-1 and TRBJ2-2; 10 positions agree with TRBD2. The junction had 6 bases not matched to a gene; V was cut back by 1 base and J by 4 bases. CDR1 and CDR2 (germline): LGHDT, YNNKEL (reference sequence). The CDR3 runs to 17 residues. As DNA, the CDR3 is TGTGCCAGCAGCCAAGCGGTCATAGCGGGGGGCACCGGGGAGCTGTTTTTT. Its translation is CASSQAVIAGGTGELFF.

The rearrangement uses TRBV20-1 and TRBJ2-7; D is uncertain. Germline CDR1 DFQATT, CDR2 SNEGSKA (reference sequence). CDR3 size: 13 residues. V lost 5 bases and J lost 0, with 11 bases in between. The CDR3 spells CSAPGGYSYEQYF. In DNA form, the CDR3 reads TGCAGTGCTCCAGGCGGCTACTCCTACGAGCAGTACTTC.

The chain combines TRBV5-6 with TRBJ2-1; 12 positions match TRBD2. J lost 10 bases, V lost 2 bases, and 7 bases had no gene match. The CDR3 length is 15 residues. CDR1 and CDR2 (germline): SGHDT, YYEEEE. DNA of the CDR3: TGTGCCAGCAGCTTCGGACTAGCGGGATGGTACGAGCAGTTCTTC. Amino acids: CASSFGLAGWYEQFF.

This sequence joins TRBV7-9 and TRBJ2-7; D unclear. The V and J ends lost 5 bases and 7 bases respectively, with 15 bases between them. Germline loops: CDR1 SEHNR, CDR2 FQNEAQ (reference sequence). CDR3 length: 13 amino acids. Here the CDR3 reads CASSPRAGWEQYF. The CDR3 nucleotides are TGTGCCAGCAGCCCAAGGGCTGGATGGGAGCAGTACTTC.

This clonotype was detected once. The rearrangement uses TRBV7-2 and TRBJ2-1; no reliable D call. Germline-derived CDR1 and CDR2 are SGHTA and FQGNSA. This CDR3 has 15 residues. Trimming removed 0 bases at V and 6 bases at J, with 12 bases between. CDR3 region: CASSLAPTWFNEQFF. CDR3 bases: TGTGCCAGCAGCTTAGCACCCACCTGGTTCAATGAGCAGTTCTTC. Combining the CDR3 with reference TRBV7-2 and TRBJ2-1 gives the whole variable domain GAGVSQSPSNKVTEKGKDVELRCDPISGHTALYWYRQSLGQGLEFLIYFQGNSAPDKSGLPSDRFSAERTGGSVSTLTIQRTQQEDSAVYLCASSLAPTWFNEQFFGPGTRLTVL.